This TCR beta chain originates from a study of tumor and adjacent non-tumor tissue in lung cancer. TCRbeta libraries were built with three rounds of nested PCR, modified from ARM-PCR. TCRdb analysed the multiplex PCR reads with MiXCR anew, one entry per CDR3 protein. Of over 80,000 distinct CDR3 sequences in the sample, about 80% are singletons; the top ten hold approximately 28%. There are 13 residues in the CDR3. With 6 bases removed from V and 17 bases from J, the gap between germline ends came to 22 bases. The template was RNA from unsorted bulk tissue. More than 3 cm separated this lung sample from the edge of the tumor.

The receptor's source is a man aged 55-75 years with small cell lung cancer. The rearrangement links TRBV12-3 or TRBV12-4 to TRBJ2-2; TRBD1 might be the D (7 bases). The specimen sequenced was distant non-tumor lung tissue. The CDR3 DNA is TGTGCCAGCAGCCCGGAGGGGGCCGGGGCGCTATTTTTT. It encodes CASSPEGAGALFF.